These T cell receptor beta chains were read from a single sample in a study of T-cell memory formation after mild COVID-19. TCRdb re-derived calls from the 5' RACE reads in MiXCR, one entry per CDR3 protein. The table has a few hundred thousand distinct CDR3 sequences, approximately 25% seen once. The sample comprised PBMCs or a T cell subset sorted from them (not recorded which). The receptors come from an adult woman who had mild COVID-19 (a few samples of this study predate the infection). Cell type and time point are not known. The CDR3 runs from the conserved cysteine through the conserved F or W. A D gene is named only where the DNA matches it firmly. The listing skips clone size in some rows; elsewhere it reads once, few, many or a size class.

V: TRBV7-3
J: TRBJ2-1
D: NA
size: few
CDR3: CASSLNLNSNEQFF
DNA: TGTGCCAGCAGCCTAAATCTTAACTCCAATGAGCAGTTCTTC

V: TRBV20-1
J: TRBJ1-6
D: NA
size: NA
CDR3: CSARLGVTYNSPLHF
DNA: TGCAGTGCCAGGCTTGGAGTCACCTATAATTCACCCCTCCACTTT

V: TRBV4-1
J: TRBJ1-5
D: TRBD1
size: NA
CDR3: CASSQDGTGGNQPQHF
DNA: TGCGCCAGCAGCCAAGATGGAACAGGGGGCAATCAGCCCCAGCATTTT

V: TRBV7-2
J: TRBJ2-5
D: NA
size: NA
CDR3: CASSFIGRWGETQYF
DNA: TGTGCCAGCAGCTTCATCGGGAGATGGGGAGAGACCCAGTACTTC

V: TRBV5-6
J: TRBJ2-7
D: NA
size: few
CDR3: CASSLTSSGRSSYEQYF
DNA: TGTGCCAGCAGCTTGACCAGTAGCGGAAGGAGCTCCTACGAGCAGTACTTC

V: TRBV7-2
J: TRBJ1-2
D: NA
size: NA
CDR3: CASSLTEANYGYTF
DNA: TGTGCCAGCAGCCTGACTGAAGCTAACTATGGCTACACCTTC

V: TRBV4-1
J: TRBJ2-3
D: TRBD2
size: NA
CDR3: CASSQVPGGASTDTQYF
DNA: TGCGCCAGCAGCCAAGTTCCGGGGGGAGCTAGCACAGATACGCAGTATTTT

V: TRBV24-1
J: TRBJ2-7
D: TRBD1
size: NA
CDR3: CATSEARDRGSEYEQYF
DNA: TGTGCCACCAGTGAAGCAAGGGACAGGGGAAGCGAATACGAGCAGTACTTC

V: TRBV20-1
J: TRBJ2-1
D: NA
size: few
CDR3: CSAHPGYNEQFF
DNA: TGCAGTGCTCACCCAGGCTACAATGAGCAGTTCTTC

V: TRBV6-6
J: TRBJ1-1
D: NA
size: NA
CDR3: CASSYGLGQTEAFF
DNA: TGTGCCAGCAGTTACGGTCTGGGTCAAACTGAAGCTTTCTTT

V: TRBV3-1
J: TRBJ2-5
D: NA
size: many
CDR3: CASSQPGAETQYF
DNA: TGTGCCAGCAGCCAACCGGGGGCGGAGACCCAGTACTTC

V: TRBV5-1
J: TRBJ2-3
D: NA
size: NA
CDR3: CAPLAPWERSTDTQYF
DNA: TGCGCCCCCTTAGCCCCCTGGGAGCGGAGCACAGATACGCAGTATTTT

V: TRBV5-1
J: TRBJ1-2
D: NA
size: NA
CDR3: CASTGPGLLGTLGRGYGYTF
DNA: TGCGCCAGCACCGGACCCGGACTTCTCGGGACCTTGGGGAGGGGCTATGGCTACACCTTC

V: TRBV7-2
J: TRBJ2-3
D: TRBD2
size: NA
CDR3: CASSLRLAGGRTDTQYF
DNA: TGTGCCAGCAGCTTACGACTAGCGGGAGGTCGCACAGATACGCAGTATTTT

V: TRBV12-3/TRBV12-4
J: TRBJ2-7
D: NA
size: few
CDR3: CASSMTTYEQYF
DNA: TGTGCCAGCAGCATGACCACCTACGAGCAGTACTTC

V: TRBV9
J: TRBJ1-2
D: NA
size: NA
CDR3: CASSGIVLNRDGYTF
DNA: TGTGCCAGCAGCGGCATAGTTCTTAACAGGGATGGCTACACCTTC

V: TRBV12-3/TRBV12-4
J: TRBJ2-1
D: TRBD2
size: NA
CDR3: CATRDGGGASEQFF
DNA: TGTGCCACGCGGGACGGCGGGGGGGCTAGTGAGCAGTTCTTC

V: TRBV6-6
J: TRBJ1-5
D: NA
size: few
CDR3: CASTHFGEDQPQHF
DNA: TGTGCCAGCACTCATTTTGGGGAGGACCAGCCCCAGCATTTT

V: TRBV7-6
J: TRBJ2-1
D: NA
size: many
CDR3: CASSSSTSSYNEQFF
DNA: TGTGCCAGCAGCTCTAGCACTAGCTCCTACAATGAGCAGTTCTTC

V: TRBV11-2
J: TRBJ2-3
D: TRBD2
size: few
CDR3: CASSHSLLAGRTDTQYF
DNA: TGTGCCAGCAGCCATAGCCTCCTAGCGGGGCGCACAGATACGCAGTATTTT

V: TRBV11-3
J: TRBJ1-1
D: NA
size: NA
CDR3: CASSSRDYVNTEAFF
DNA: TGTGCCAGCAGCTCAAGGGATTACGTGAACACTGAAGCTTTCTTT

V: TRBV7-2
J: TRBJ2-3
D: TRBD2
size: few
CDR3: CASSRNGLATDTQYF
DNA: TGTGCCAGCAGTCGTAACGGACTAGCGACAGATACGCAGTATTTT

V: TRBV12-3/TRBV12-4
J: TRBJ1-3
D: NA
size: NA
CDR3: CASSPGRTSGNTIYF
DNA: TGTGCCAGCAGTCCCGGACGGACCTCTGGAAACACCATATATTTT

V: TRBV14
J: TRBJ2-5
D: NA
size: NA
CDR3: CASSGLYQETQYF
DNA: TGTGCCAGCAGCGGTCTGTACCAAGAGACCCAGTACTTC

V: TRBV6-1
J: TRBJ2-3
D: NA
size: few
CDR3: CASSESGALISYTQYF
DNA: TGTGCCAGCAGTGAGTCGGGGGCTCTGATTTCTTATACGCAGTATTTT

V: TRBV12-3/TRBV12-4
J: TRBJ1-2
D: NA
size: few
CDR3: CASRQAGIYGYTF
DNA: TGTGCCAGCAGACAAGCGGGGATCTATGGCTACACCTTC

V: TRBV18
J: TRBJ2-3
D: TRBD1
size: few
CDR3: CASSPGVWDRGPDTQYF
DNA: TGTGCCAGCTCACCCGGCGTCTGGGACAGGGGCCCAGATACGCAGTATTTT

V: TRBV20-1
J: TRBJ1-2
D: NA
size: NA
CDR3: CSARDGTLGGYTF
DNA: TGCAGTGCTAGAGACGGGACGCTCGGTGGCTACACCTTC

V: TRBV29-1
J: TRBJ1-5
D: NA
size: once
CDR3: CSVADNSNQPQHF
DNA: TGCAGCGTTGCCGACAATAGCAATCAGCCCCAGCATTTT

V: TRBV6-5
J: TRBJ1-1
D: TRBD1
size: few
CDR3: CASSSTGFTEAFF
DNA: TGTGCCAGCAGTTCGACAGGGTTCACTGAAGCTTTCTTT

V: TRBV24-1
J: TRBJ1-1
D: NA
size: NA
CDR3: CATSVQGNTEAFF
DNA: TGTGCCACCAGTGTACAGGGGAACACTGAAGCTTTCTTT

V: TRBV7-8
J: TRBJ2-2
D: NA
size: NA
CDR3: CASSLSRHVNTGELFF
DNA: TGTGCCAGCAGCTTATCTCGGCATGTGAACACCGGGGAGCTGTTTTTT

V: TRBV15
J: TRBJ2-7
D: TRBD1
size: few
CDR3: CATSRDRGLGEQYF
DNA: TGTGCCACCAGCAGAGATAGGGGGCTGGGCGAGCAGTACTTC

V: TRBV6-1
J: TRBJ2-1
D: NA
size: NA
CDR3: CASSEGGSNEQFF
DNA: TGTGCCAGCAGTGAAGGAGGATCCAATGAGCAGTTCTTC

V: TRBV7-9
J: TRBJ1-1
D: NA
size: once
CDR3: CASRLLKGGMNTEAFF
DNA: TGTGCCAGCAGACTACTGAAGGGGGGGATGAACACTGAAGCTTTCTTT

V: TRBV6-1
J: TRBJ1-1
D: NA
size: many
CDR3: CASSLQRTEAFF
DNA: TGTGCCAGCAGTTTGCAGAGGACTGAAGCTTTCTTT

V: TRBV29-1
J: TRBJ1-1
D: NA
size: NA
CDR3: CSVSEGEMNTEAFF
DNA: TGCAGCGTTAGCGAGGGCGAAATGAACACTGAAGCTTTCTTT

V: TRBV28
J: TRBJ2-1
D: NA
size: NA
CDR3: CASTPPGILSYNEQFF
DNA: TGTGCCAGCACCCCCCCCGGGATCCTCTCCTACAATGAGCAGTTCTTC

V: TRBV12-3/TRBV12-4
J: TRBJ2-3
D: NA
size: many
CDR3: CASSPQGTYTDTQYF
DNA: TGTGCCAGCAGTCCGCAGGGGACTTACACAGATACGCAGTATTTT

V: TRBV20-1
J: TRBJ1-1
D: NA
size: NA
CDR3: CSARESGTEAFF
DNA: TGCAGTGCTAGAGAATCGGGCACTGAAGCTTTCTTT

V: TRBV7-8
J: TRBJ2-1
D: TRBD2
size: NA
CDR3: CASSFRTSGGGNEQFF
DNA: TGTGCCAGCAGCTTTAGGACTAGCGGGGGGGGCAATGAGCAGTTCTTC

V: TRBV9
J: TRBJ2-7
D: TRBD1
size: NA
CDR3: CASSVGDRTYEQYF
DNA: TGTGCCAGCAGCGTAGGGGACAGGACCTACGAGCAGTACTTC

V: TRBV9
J: TRBJ2-1
D: TRBD2
size: NA
CDR3: CASSQGLAGRYNEQFF
DNA: TGTGCCAGCAGCCAAGGACTAGCGGGGCGTTACAATGAGCAGTTCTTC

V: TRBV2
J: TRBJ2-5
D: TRBD2
size: NA
CDR3: CASSELAGGQETQYF
DNA: TGTGCCAGCAGTGAGCTAGCGGGGGGACAAGAGACCCAGTACTTC

V: TRBV7-3
J: TRBJ2-7
D: NA
size: NA
CDR3: CASKARPSSYEQYF
DNA: TGTGCCAGCAAAGCCCGGCCAAGCTCCTACGAGCAGTACTTC

V: TRBV6-5
J: TRBJ2-1
D: TRBD2
size: NA
CDR3: CDSSYSTTSGSHEQFF
DNA: TGTGACAGCAGTTACTCGACCACTAGCGGGAGTCATGAGCAGTTCTTC

V: TRBV15
J: TRBJ2-7
D: NA
size: NA
CDR3: CATSRLYDRTSYEQYF
DNA: TGTGCCACCAGCAGACTCTATGACAGGACTTCCTACGAGCAGTACTTC

V: TRBV2
J: TRBJ2-5
D: NA
size: NA
CDR3: CASSERASQETQYF
DNA: TGTGCCAGCAGTGAGAGGGCCAGCCAAGAGACCCAGTACTTC

V: TRBV20-1
J: TRBJ2-3
D: NA
size: many
CDR3: CSARFSNRTDTQYF
DNA: TGCAGTGCTAGATTTAGTAACCGCACAGATACGCAGTATTTT

V: TRBV20-1
J: TRBJ1-5
D: NA
size: few
CDR3: CSARGGNQPQHF
DNA: TGCAGTGCTAGGGGGGGAAATCAGCCCCAGCATTTT

V: TRBV11-2
J: TRBJ2-5
D: TRBD2
size: few
CDR3: CASSSPPGTSGQETQYF
DNA: TGTGCCAGCAGCTCACCGCCCGGGACTAGCGGACAAGAGACCCAGTACTTC

V: TRBV7-8
J: TRBJ1-2
D: NA
size: NA
CDR3: CASSSVGGPYGYTF
DNA: TGTGCCAGCAGCTCGGTCGGGGGGCCGTATGGCTACACCTTC

V: TRBV19
J: TRBJ2-1
D: TRBD2
size: few
CDR3: CASSINSGTYNEQFF
DNA: TGTGCCAGTAGTATCAATAGCGGGACTTACAATGAGCAGTTCTTC

V: TRBV12-3/TRBV12-4
J: TRBJ2-7
D: NA
size: NA
CDR3: CASSPGLTLVRSEQYF
DNA: TGTGCCAGCAGCCCCGGACTGACCCTTGTGAGGAGCGAGCAGTACTTC

V: TRBV6-6
J: TRBJ2-3
D: TRBD2
size: NA
CDR3: CASRKREVTDTQYF
DNA: TGTGCCAGCCGGAAGCGGGAAGTCACAGATACGCAGTATTTT

V: TRBV15
J: TRBJ2-3
D: NA
size: NA
CDR3: CATSILKGEGQVTTDTQYF
DNA: TGTGCCACCAGCATCCTGAAGGGGGAGGGCCAAGTTACGACAGATACGCAGTATTTT

V: TRBV6-2/TRBV6-3
J: TRBJ2-1
D: TRBD1
size: few
CDR3: CASSYTGGYSYNEQFF
DNA: TGTGCCAGCAGTTACACAGGGGGGTACTCCTACAATGAGCAGTTCTTC

V: TRBV20-1
J: TRBJ1-2
D: TRBD1
size: few
CDR3: CSARARLTGGSYGYTF
DNA: TGCAGTGCTAGAGCCAGACTCACAGGGGGCTCCTATGGCTACACCTTC

V: TRBV7-2
J: TRBJ2-5
D: TRBD2
size: NA
CDR3: CASSLRLAGGLQETQYF
DNA: TGTGCCAGCAGCCTCCGACTAGCGGGAGGGCTGCAAGAGACCCAGTACTTC